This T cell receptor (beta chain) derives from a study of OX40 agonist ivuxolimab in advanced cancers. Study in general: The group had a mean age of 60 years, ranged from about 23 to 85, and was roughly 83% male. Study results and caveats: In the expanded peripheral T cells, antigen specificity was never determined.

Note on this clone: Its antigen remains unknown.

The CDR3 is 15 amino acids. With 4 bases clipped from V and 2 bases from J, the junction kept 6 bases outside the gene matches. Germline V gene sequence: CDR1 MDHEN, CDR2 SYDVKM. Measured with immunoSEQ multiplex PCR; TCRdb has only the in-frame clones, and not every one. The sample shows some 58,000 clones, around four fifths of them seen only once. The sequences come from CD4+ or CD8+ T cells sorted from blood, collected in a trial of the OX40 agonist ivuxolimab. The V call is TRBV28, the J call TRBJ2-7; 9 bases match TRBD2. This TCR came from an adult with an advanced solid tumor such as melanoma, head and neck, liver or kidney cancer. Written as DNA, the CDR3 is TGTGCCAGCAGTTCGGGGACTAGCAGGACCTACGAGCAGTACTTC. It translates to CASSSGTSRTYEQYF.